Sequencing of this T cell receptor beta chain was carried out in a study of blood T cell repertoires in COVID-19. Study at large: T cells, B-cell-depleted T cells, or PBMCs provided the cDNA or gDNA that served as material.

In the original analysis: Amplification of reference gene primers was used by the study to estimate nucleated cell counts. Clones were sequenced by immunoSEQ multiplex PCR, and TCRdb holds only the in-frame ones, with some missing. V and J calls and clone size are copied from that table; D and trimming were computed from the DNA. The table has 350,000 or so clones, about 87% seen once. This clone has only a few counts. Enrolment of Seattle patients took place during active infection, and they were followed longitudinally. V was clipped by 5 bases and J by 6 bases, with 17 bases between them. The CDR3 loop spans 15 amino acids. Germline CDR1 SGHTA, CDR2 FQGNSA.

J is TRBJ2-4 and V is TRBV7-2; tentative D call: TRBD2 (7 bases). The sequencing sample was made of peripheral blood. The receptor was derived from a woman younger than 45 with COVID-19, enrolled during active disease. The CDR3 region has the DNA TGTGCCAGCAGCCGGAGGGGGGGGGCCCCAAACATTCAGTACTTC. This gives the protein CASSRRGGAPNIQYF.